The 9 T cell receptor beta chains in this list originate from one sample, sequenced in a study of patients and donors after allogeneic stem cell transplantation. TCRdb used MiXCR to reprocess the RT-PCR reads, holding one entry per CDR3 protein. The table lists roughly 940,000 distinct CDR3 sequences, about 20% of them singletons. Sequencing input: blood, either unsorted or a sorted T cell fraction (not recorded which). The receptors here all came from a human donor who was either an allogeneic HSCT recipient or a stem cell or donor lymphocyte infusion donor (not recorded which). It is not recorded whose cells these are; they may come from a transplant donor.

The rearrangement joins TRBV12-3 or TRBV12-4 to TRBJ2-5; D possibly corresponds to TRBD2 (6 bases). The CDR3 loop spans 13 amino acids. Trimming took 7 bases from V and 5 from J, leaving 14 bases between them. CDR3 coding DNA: TGTGCCAGCACCATCCTTGGGGGGGAGACCCAGTACTTC. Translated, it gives CASTILGGETQYF.

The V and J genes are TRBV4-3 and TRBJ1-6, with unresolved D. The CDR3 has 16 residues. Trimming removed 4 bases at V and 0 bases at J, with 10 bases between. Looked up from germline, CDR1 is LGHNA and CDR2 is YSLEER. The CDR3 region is CASSREAVSYNSPLHF. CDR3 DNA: TGCGCCAGCAGCCGGGAGGCGGTCTCCTATAATTCACCCCTCCACTTT.

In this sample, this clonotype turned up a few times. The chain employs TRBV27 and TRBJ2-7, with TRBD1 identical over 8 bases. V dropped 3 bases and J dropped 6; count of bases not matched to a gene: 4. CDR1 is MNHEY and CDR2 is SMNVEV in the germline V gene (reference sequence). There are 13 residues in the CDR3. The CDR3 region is CASSLTGDGEQYF. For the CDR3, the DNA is TGTGCCAGCAGTTTGACAGGGGATGGCGAGCAGTACTTC.

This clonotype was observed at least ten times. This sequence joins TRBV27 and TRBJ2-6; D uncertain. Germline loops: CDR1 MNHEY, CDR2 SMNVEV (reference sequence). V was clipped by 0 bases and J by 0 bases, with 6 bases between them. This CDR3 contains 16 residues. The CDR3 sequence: CASSLSGSSGANVLTF. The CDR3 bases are TGTGCCAGCAGTTTATCGGGTTCCTCTGGGGCCAACGTCCTGACTTTC.

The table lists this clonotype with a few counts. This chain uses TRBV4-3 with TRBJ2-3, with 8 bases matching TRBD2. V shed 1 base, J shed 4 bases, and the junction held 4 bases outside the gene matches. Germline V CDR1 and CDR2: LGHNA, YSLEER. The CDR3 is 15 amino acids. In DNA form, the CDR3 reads TGCGCCAGCAGCCAAGGACTAGCGTTGGCAGATACGCAGTATTTT. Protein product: CASSQGLALADTQYF.

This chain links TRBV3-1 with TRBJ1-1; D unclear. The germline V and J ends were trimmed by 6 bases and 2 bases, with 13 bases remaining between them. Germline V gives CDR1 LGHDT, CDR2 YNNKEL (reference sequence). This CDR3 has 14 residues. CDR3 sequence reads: CASRNDRRNTEAFF. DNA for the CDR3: TGTGCCAGCAGGAATGACCGAAGAAACACTGAAGCTTTCTTT.

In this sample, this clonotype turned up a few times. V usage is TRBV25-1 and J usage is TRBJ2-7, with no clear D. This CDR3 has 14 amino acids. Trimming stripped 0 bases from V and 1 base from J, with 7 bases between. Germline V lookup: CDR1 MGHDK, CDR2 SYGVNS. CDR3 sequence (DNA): TGTGCCAGCAGTGAATATGACGGATCCTACGAGCAGTACTTC. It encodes CASSEYDGSYEQYF.

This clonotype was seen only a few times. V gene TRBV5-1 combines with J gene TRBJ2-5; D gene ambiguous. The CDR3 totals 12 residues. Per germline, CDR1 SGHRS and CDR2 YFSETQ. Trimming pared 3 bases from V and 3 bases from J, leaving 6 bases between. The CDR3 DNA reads TGCGCCAGCAGCTCTCCAGAAGAGACCCAGTACTTC. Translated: CASSSPEETQYF.

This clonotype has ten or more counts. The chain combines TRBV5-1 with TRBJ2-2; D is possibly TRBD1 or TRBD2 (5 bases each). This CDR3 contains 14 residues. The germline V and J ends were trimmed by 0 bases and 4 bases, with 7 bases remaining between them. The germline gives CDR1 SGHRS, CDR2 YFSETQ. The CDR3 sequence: CASSLEGPTGELFF. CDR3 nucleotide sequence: TGCGCCAGCAGCTTGGAGGGACCCACCGGGGAGCTGTTTTTT.